Each of the 32 T cell receptor beta chains below was sequenced from the same sample in a study of Graves' ophthalmopathy and Graves' hyperthyroidism. RNA transcripts provided the template for amplifying TCR beta CDR3 regions. HTBI primers were used in a first-round RT-PCR, which preceded a second-round multiplex PCR. TCRdb re-analysed the multiplex PCR reads in MiXCR, keeping a single row per CDR3 protein. The profile shows around 400,000 distinct CDR3 sequences, 20% to 25% of them singletons. What was sequenced was peripheral blood. These receptor sequences come from a woman aged 18-35 years with stable Graves' hyperthyroidism.

This clonotype showed up many times. The chain employs TRBV20-1 and TRBJ1-1; D is undetermined. The CDR3 consists of 12 residues. The germline V and J ends were trimmed by 0 bases and 14 bases, with 16 bases remaining between them. Germline CDR1 and CDR2: DFQATT and SNEGSKA (reference sequence). Here the CDR3 DNA reads TGCAGTGCTAGAGAGGTAGGGCCCGAGGAGTTCTTT. Translation: CSAREVGPEEFF.

V gene TRBV12-3 or TRBV12-4 combines with J gene TRBJ1-2, with unresolved D. The V gene lost 5 bases and the J gene lost 1 base, with 8 bases spanning the gap. This CDR3 spans 13 amino acids. The CDR3 loop is CASSAGINYGYTF. The DNA of the CDR3 is TGTGCCAGCAGTGCCGGTATTAACTATGGCTACACCTTC.

In its sample, this clonotype was seen many times. J is TRBJ2-7 and V is TRBV15; 12 bases align to TRBD1. The CDR3 length is 15 residues. CDR1 LNHNV and CDR2 YYDKDF come from the germline V gene (reference sequence). Germline trimming cut 8 bases from V and 7 bases from J; bases unmatched to any gene: 12. The DNA of the CDR3 is TGTGCCACCGCAACCGGGACAGGGGGCTCAAGAGAGCAGTACTTC. Encoded protein: CATATGTGGSREQYF. Together with reference TRBV15 and TRBJ2-7, the CDR3 gives the full variable domain: DAMVIQNPRYQVTQFGKPVTLSCSQTLNHNVMYWYQQKSSQAPKLLFHYYDKDFNNEADTPDNFQSRRPNTSFCFLDIRSPGLGDTAMYLCATATGTGGSREQYFGPGTRLTVT.

This clonotype was seen ten or more times. V is TRBV30 and J is TRBJ2-7; D unresolved. The CDR3 extends over 12 amino acids. The V end was cut by 3 bases, the J end by 1 base, with 7 bases between. CDR1 GTSNPN and CDR2 SVGIG come from the germline V gene (reference sequence). CDR3 nucleotide sequence: TGTGCCTGGAGAGTCGATTCCTACGAGCAGTACTTC. Translation: CAWRVDSYEQYF.

This clonotype showed up many times. V and J are TRBV24-1 and TRBJ1-5, with no clear D. Germline-derived CDR1 and CDR2 are KGHDR and SFDVKD. The CDR3 loop spans 18 amino acids. Trimming left V 1 base short and J 0 bases short, with 15 bases between. CDR3 sequence: CATSDLSSGRLSNQPQHF. The CDR3 DNA reads as TGTGCCACCAGTGATTTAAGCTCCGGGCGGCTTAGCAATCAGCCCCAGCATTTT.

This clonotype was observed at least ten times. The chain has TRBV20-1 and TRBJ2-5; D possibly corresponds to TRBD1 (6 bases). Trimming took 1 base from V and 1 from J, leaving 22 bases between them. The CDR3 runs 18 residues. CDR1 and CDR2 (germline): DFQATT, SNEGSKA (reference sequence). As DNA, the CDR3 is TGCAGTGCTAGAGGGGGACCCGACAGGTCCGTCCTCCAAGAGACCCAGTACTTC. Amino acid sequence: CSARGGPDRSVLQETQYF.

This clonotype was picked up many times. This chain connects TRBV9 to TRBJ1-2; D perhaps matches TRBD1 (5 bases). Germline V lookup: CDR1 SGDLS, CDR2 YYNGEE. The CDR3 spans 16 residues. Trimming cost V 0 bases and J 6 bases, with 18 bases left between them. CDR3 DNA sequence: TGTGCCAGCAGCGTAGTGGGGGGAGGGGATTCGAATGGCTACACCTTC. Its protein is CASSVVGGGDSNGYTF.

The rearrangement links TRBV6-1 to TRBJ1-2; TRBD1 might be the D (6 bases). The CDR3 is 14 amino acids. Per the germline V gene, CDR1 is MNHNS and CDR2 is SASEGT. V lost 4 bases, J lost 4 bases, and 13 bases lay in between. The CDR3 DNA reads as TGTGCCAGCAGTGGAGAACAGGGCGGCTATGGCTACACCTTC. Translated, it gives CASSGEQGGYGYTF.

There are many counts of this clonotype. The chain is built from TRBV30 and TRBJ2-7, with D unresolved. The length of the CDR3 is 11 residues. V lost 0 bases, J lost 6 bases, and 6 bases lay in between. Germline CDR1 GTSNPN, CDR2 SVGIG (reference sequence). This CDR3 is CAWSVALEQYF. Written as DNA, the CDR3 is TGTGCCTGGAGTGTGGCCCTCGAGCAGTACTTC.

This clonotype appeared many times. This chain joins TRBV9 and TRBJ2-2; maybe TRBD1 (6 bases). This CDR3 is 16 amino acids long. V shed 0 bases and J shed 2 bases, with 11 bases lying between them. Germline V lookup: CDR1 SGDLS, CDR2 YYNGEE. The CDR3 reads CASSVGTDINTGELFF. CDR3 in DNA: TGTGCCAGCAGCGTAGGGACAGATATTAACACCGGGGAGCTGTTTTTT.

The rearrangement links TRBV6-1 to TRBJ1-5, with D perhaps matching TRBD1 (5 bases). The V gene lost 0 bases and the J gene lost 4 bases, with 13 bases spanning the gap. This CDR3 is built from 16 residues. Germline assignment: CDR1 MNHNS and CDR2 SASEGT. This CDR3 is CASSEALGEKNQPQHF. The CDR3 coding sequence is TGTGCCAGCAGTGAAGCCCTAGGGGAGAAGAATCAGCCCCAGCATTTT.

This clonotype has ten or more counts. This chain connects TRBV28 to TRBJ2-7; D is unresolved. The germline gives CDR1 MDHEN, CDR2 SYDVKM. V was pared by 5 bases and J by 7 bases, with 12 bases between. The CDR3 has 12 amino acids. As DNA, the CDR3 is TGTGCCAGCAGTCCCTGGAGACGTGAGCAGTACTTC. This gives the protein CASSPWRREQYF.

Only a few counts were recorded for this clonotype. The chain joins TRBV5-1 to TRBJ1-1; TRBD1 matches 9 bases. V was clipped by 4 bases and J by 5 bases; unmatched bases: 6. The CDR3 has 14 amino acids. Looked up from germline, CDR1 is SGHRS and CDR2 is YFSETQ. The CDR3 DNA follows: TGCGCCAGCAGCAACACAGGGGGCGTTACTGAAGCTTTCTTT. Translating gives CASSNTGGVTEAFF.

This clonotype came up many times. The rearrangement links TRBV9 to TRBJ2-5, with D hard to call. Germline CDR1 reads SGDLS; CDR2 reads YYNGEE. Trimming took 3 bases from V and 7 from J, leaving 16 bases between them. The CDR3 covers 14 residues. The CDR3 DNA is TGTGCCAGCAGCGCCCTGGCCGACTCCGGGACCCAGTACTTC. The encoded protein is CASSALADSGTQYF. Using reference TRBV9 and TRBJ2-5 for the parts outside the CDR3, the full variable domain is DSGVTQTPKHLITATGQRVTLRCSPRSGDLSVYWYQQSLDQGLQFLIQYYNGEERAKGNILERFSAQQFPDLHSELNLSSLELGDSALYFCASSALADSGTQYFGPGTRLLVL.

The sample holds many counts of this clonotype. The chain combines TRBV7-2 with TRBJ1-5; D unresolved. The CDR3 is made up of 14 amino acids. Germline V gene data show CDR1 as SGHTA and CDR2 as FQGNSA. V shed 1 base and J shed 5 bases, with 9 bases lying between them. CDR3 loop: CASSLEVSYQPQHF. Here the CDR3 DNA reads TGTGCCAGCAGCTTAGAGGTATCATATCAGCCCCAGCATTTT.

The sample holds many counts of this clonotype. V gene TRBV30 combines with J gene TRBJ1-1, with TRBD1 identical over 12 bases. The J segment lost 8 bases and the V segment lost 5 bases, leaving 0 bases of the junction unmatched. This CDR3 spans 11 amino acids. Germline CDR1 reads GTSNPN; CDR2 reads SVGIG (reference sequence). The CDR3 sequence is CAWGTGGEAFF. CDR3 sequence (DNA): TGTGCCTGGGGGACAGGGGGCGAAGCTTTCTTT.

The chain uses TRBV30 and TRBJ2-7; possible D gene TRBD1, 5 bases. Trimming removed 8 bases from V and 6 bases from J, with 23 bases in between. This CDR3 spans 14 amino acids. Germline CDR1 and CDR2: GTSNPN and SVGIG (reference sequence). CDR3 loop: CASSQHKGSGEQYF. CDR3 DNA: TGTGCCAGCAGCCAACATAAGGGGTCTGGCGAGCAGTACTTC.

This clonotype was counted once. A much larger clone is a single base away; this may be a read error. The chain is built from TRBV5-4 and TRBJ2-2; possibly TRBD1 or TRBD2 for D (5 bases each). The CDR3 sequence is 14 residues long. Germline V CDR1 and CDR2: SGHNT, YYREEE (reference sequence). For the CDR3, the DNA is TGTGCCAGCAAGGAGGCCCCGGACACCGGGGAGCTGTGTTTT. As protein: CASKEAPDTGELCF.

This clonotype was found many times. V and J are TRBV20-1 and TRBJ2-7; the D is unclear. Germline V gene lookup returns CDR1 DFQATT and CDR2 SNEGSKA (reference sequence). V lost 3 bases to trimming and J lost 7 bases, with 7 bases between them. The CDR3 runs to 10 residues. CDR3 DNA sequence: TGCAGTGCTAGTCTCAGGGAGCAGTACTTC. This encodes CSASLREQYF.

There are many counts of this clonotype. The chain carries TRBV28 and TRBJ1-2, with 8 positions matching TRBD1. Germline-derived CDR1 and CDR2 are MDHEN and SYDVKM. The CDR3 covers 14 residues. After removal of 4 bases from V and 4 bases from J, the junction contained 5 bases not matched to a gene. The CDR3 protein is CASSSGGAGYGYTF. The CDR3 DNA is TGTGCCAGCAGTTCAGGGGGCGCGGGCTATGGCTACACCTTC.

The sample holds many counts of this clonotype. The rearrangement joins TRBV2 to TRBJ2-7; maybe TRBD2 (5 bases). Germline CDR1 and CDR2: SNHLY and FYNNEI. This CDR3 contains 13 residues. V lost 4 bases, J lost 6 bases, and 13 bases lay in between. The CDR3 DNA follows: TGTGCCAGCAGTGGTGGGCCGGGAAGCGAGCAGTACTTC. Protein product: CASSGGPGSEQYF.

This clonotype was observed many times. The CDR3 here is CASSGGTGETQYF. DNA of the CDR3: TGTGCCAGCAGTGGGGGGACGGGAGAGACCCAGTACTTC. This chain uses TRBV6-2 or TRBV6-3 with TRBJ2-5, with a tentative D call TRBD2 (6 bases). The germline V gene has CDR1 MNHEY and CDR2 SVGEGT. V was pared by 5 bases and J by 4 bases, with 11 bases between. The CDR3 length is 13 residues.

This clonotype showed up just once. V gene TRBV3-1 combines with J gene TRBJ1-2; no clear D gene. Deletions cut 2 bases from V and 6 bases from J, with 22 bases between. CDR1 is LGHDT and CDR2 is YNNKEL in the germline V gene (reference sequence). This CDR3 has 17 amino acids. CDR3 sequence: CASSQRWSISYTDGYTF. Here the CDR3 DNA reads TGTGCCAGCAGCCAAAGGTGGAGCATTTCCTACACCGATGGCTACACCTTC.

This clonotype was detected ten times or more. This chain links TRBV6-1 with TRBJ1-1; a possible D gene is TRBD1 (5 bases). The V end was cut by 6 bases, the J end by 3 bases, with 14 bases between. The germline V gene has CDR1 MNHNS and CDR2 SASEGT. The CDR3 has 14 amino acids. This CDR3 is CASSVAGGDTEAFF. The CDR3 bases are TGTGCCAGCAGCGTAGCCGGGGGGGACACTGAAGCTTTCTTT.

This clonotype appeared many times. The chain links TRBV10-3 to TRBJ1-2, with TRBD1 matching over 11 bases. This CDR3 has 18 amino acids. V shed 7 bases and J 7 bases; nucleotides not matched to a gene: 20. CDR1 and CDR2 from the germline V gene are ENHRY and SYGVKD. This CDR3 is CAITRSPGTGGVKGGYTF. Here the CDR3 DNA reads TGTGCCATCACTCGAAGTCCCGGGACAGGGGGGGTGAAAGGTGGCTACACCTTC.

This clonotype was detected a few times. This may stem from a read error, because a much larger clone lies one nucleotide away. Here the CDR3 DNA reads TGTGCCAGCGGTAAGGCGGCAAGCACCGGGGAGCTGTTTTTT. Translated, it gives CASGKAASTGELFF. The genes are TRBV2 and TRBJ2-2, with unresolved D. This CDR3 comprises 14 residues. V dropped 8 bases and J dropped 4 bases, with 14 bases sitting between them. Germline V CDR1 and CDR2: SNHLY, FYNNEI.

This clonotype was seen many times. The chain recombines TRBV19 with TRBJ1-1, with D uncertain. This CDR3 region has 14 residues. The V end lost 5 bases, the J end lost 1 base, and 11 bases lay between the germline ends. Per the germline V gene, CDR1 is LNHDA and CDR2 is SQIVND (reference sequence). In DNA form, the CDR3 reads TGTGCCAGTAGTCCCGATTTAGCGAACACTGAAGCTTTCTTT. It specifies CASSPDLANTEAFF.

The chain joins TRBV15 to TRBJ2-7; TRBD2 matches at 11 bases. Germline V gives CDR1 LNHNV, CDR2 YYDKDF (reference sequence). This CDR3 region has 15 residues. J was trimmed by 4 bases and V by 3 bases; bases with no gene match: 5. CDR3 loop: CATSRTSGMSYEQYF. Here the CDR3 DNA reads TGTGCCACCAGCAGGACTAGCGGGATGTCTTACGAGCAGTACTTC.

This clonotype was recorded at least ten times. The chain combines TRBV10-2 with TRBJ2-7; 7 bases map to TRBD2. The V segment lost 8 bases and the J segment 0 bases; nucleotides outside the gene matches: 7. From germline, CDR1 is WSHSY and CDR2 SAAADI. The CDR3 covers 14 residues. For the CDR3, the DNA is TGCGCCAGCGAGGACGGCGGGAGCTCCTACGAGCAGTACTTC. This gives the protein CASEDGGSSYEQYF.

The V call is TRBV4-2, the J call TRBJ2-7, with TRBD2 identical over 8 bases. V was clipped by 0 bases and J by 2 bases; unmatched bases: 6. The CDR3 covers 16 residues. Germline V gives CDR1 LGHNA, CDR2 YNFKEQ. Written as DNA, the CDR3 is TGTGCCAGCAGCCAAGAGGTAACTAGCGGTACCTACGAGCAGTACTTC. Translation gives CASSQEVTSGTYEQYF.

There are many counts of this clonotype. The chain employs TRBV12-3 or TRBV12-4 and TRBJ1-4; possibly TRBD1 for D (5 bases). CDR3 length: 15 residues. V lost 6 bases to trimming and J lost 5 bases, with 16 bases between them. The DNA of the CDR3 is TGTGCCAGCAGCCTCCAAATAGGACAAAATGAAAAACTGTTTTTT. Translated: CASSLQIGQNEKLFF.

The chain uses TRBV20-1 and TRBJ1-1; 9 bases line up with TRBD1. Germline assignment: CDR1 DFQATT and CDR2 SNEGSKA (reference sequence). The length of the CDR3 is 14 residues. The J segment lost 6 bases and the V segment lost 4 bases, leaving 9 bases of the junction unmatched. The CDR3 here is CSATRQGVGAEAFF. The DNA of the CDR3 is TGCAGTGCTACTAGACAGGGGGTTGGGGCTGAAGCTTTCTTT.